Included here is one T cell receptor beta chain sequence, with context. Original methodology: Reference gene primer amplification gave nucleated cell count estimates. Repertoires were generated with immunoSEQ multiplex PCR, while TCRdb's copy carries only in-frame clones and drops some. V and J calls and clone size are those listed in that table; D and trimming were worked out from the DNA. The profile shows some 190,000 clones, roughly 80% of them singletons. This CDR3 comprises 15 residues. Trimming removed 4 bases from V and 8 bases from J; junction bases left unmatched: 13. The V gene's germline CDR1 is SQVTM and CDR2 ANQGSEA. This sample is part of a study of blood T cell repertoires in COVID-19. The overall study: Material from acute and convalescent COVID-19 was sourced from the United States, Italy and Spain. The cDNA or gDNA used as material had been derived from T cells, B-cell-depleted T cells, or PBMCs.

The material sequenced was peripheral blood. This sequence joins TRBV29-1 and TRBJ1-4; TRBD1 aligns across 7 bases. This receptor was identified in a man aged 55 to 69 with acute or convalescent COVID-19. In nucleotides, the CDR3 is TGCAGCGTTGCTACAGGGGCCATGGAAGGCGAAAAACTGTTTTTT. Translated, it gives CSVATGAMEGEKLFF. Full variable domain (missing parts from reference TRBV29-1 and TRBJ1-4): SAVISQKPSRDICQRGTSLTIQCQVDSQVTMMFWYRQQPGQSLTLIATANQGSEATYESGFVIDKFPISRPNLTFSTLTVSNMSPEDSSIYLCSVATGAMEGEKLFFGSGTQLSVL.